The rows below give T cell receptor beta chains drawn from one sample of a study of response to subunit inactivated influenza vaccine. Each CDR3 protein is one row after TCRdb ran MiXCR on the RT-PCR reads. The data show 600,000 to 850,000 distinct CDR3 sequences, with 14% seen just once and 7.5% to 9% held by the top ten. Sequencing was performed on PBMCs from blood, taken approximately 15 days before vaccination. These receptors were collected from a middle-aged man who received an inactivated influenza vaccine. Both conserved end residues are part of each CDR3. D genes are given only for firm matches. Clone size is given for some rows only: seen once, a few or many times, or a class if the clone is expanded.

j_call v_call clone_size d_call cdr3_nt cdr3_aa
TRBJ2-1 TRBV15 NA TRBD2 TGTGCCACCAGCAGAGAGAGAGCGGGGGGGGGTAATGAGCAGTTCTTC CATSRERAGGGNEQFF
TRBJ1-2 TRBV7-8 NA NA TGTGCCAGCAGCTTTGAGCGGGGAGCAGGCTATGGCTACACCTTC CASSFERGAGYGYTF
TRBJ2-3 TRBV6-2/TRBV6-3 NA TRBD2 TGTGCCAGCAGTTACCCGGCTAGCGGGGCTATCACAGATACGCAGTATTTT CASSYPASGAITDTQYF
TRBJ2-7 TRBV12-3/TRBV12-4 few NA TGTGCCAGCAGTTCCCTTGGTTTCCCCTACGAGCAGTACTTC CASSSLGFPYEQYF
TRBJ1-2 TRBV6-1 few NA TGTGCCAGCAGGGATGCAGGGAACTATGGCTACACCTTC CASRDAGNYGYTF
TRBJ2-7 TRBV11-3 NA TRBD1 TGTGCCAGCAGCTTTGTCACAGGGGTCGAGCAGTACTTC CASSFVTGVEQYF
TRBJ2-7 TRBV4-3 few NA TGCGCCAGCAGCCAAGATCGGCAGGCTGCCTTTTACGAGCAGTACTTC CASSQDRQAAFYEQYF
TRBJ1-1 TRBV4-1 NA TRBD1 TGCGCCAGCAGCCAACAACAGGGGGCGGACACTGAAGCTTTCTTT CASSQQQGADTEAFF
TRBJ2-2 TRBV5-1 NA NA TGCGCCAGCAGCTTGGCCGCGGGACACACCACCGGGGAGCTGTTTTTT CASSLAAGHTTGELFF
TRBJ2-1 TRBV7-8 many TRBD2 TGTGCCAGCAGCTTAGTGGGGACTAGCGGTGCCTACAATGAGCAGTTCTTC CASSLVGTSGAYNEQFF
TRBJ1-5 TRBV28 many NA TGTGCCAGCAGTCTCCCCGGGGGGGTAAAGCCCCAGCATTTT CASSLPGGVKPQHF
TRBJ2-7 TRBV12-3/TRBV12-4 NA TRBD2 TGTGCCAGCAGCCTAGCGGGGTTGGAATACGAGCAGTACTTC CASSLAGLEYEQYF
TRBJ1-2 TRBV7-2 NA NA TGTGCCAGCAGCAAATCCGGGACTGAAAACTATGGCTACACCTTC CASSKSGTENYGYTF
TRBJ2-1 TRBV11-2 NA NA TGTGCCAGCAGCCCCACGAGCTACAATGAGCAGTTCTTC CASSPTSYNEQFF
TRBJ1-5 TRBV20-1 many NA TGCAGTGCTAGGCCCGATAGCAATCAGCCCCAGCATTTT CSARPDSNQPQHF
TRBJ1-3 TRBV28 NA NA TGTGCCAGCAGTCCGAACCTCGACAGGGGAAACACCATATATTTT CASSPNLDRGNTIYF
TRBJ2-1 TRBV4-3 many NA TGCGCCAGCAGCCAAGATTCCCTAAGACTGGGCTACGGGGATGAGCAGTTCTTC CASSQDSLRLGYGDEQFF
TRBJ2-7 TRBV5-4 few NA TGTGCCAGCAGCTTTGGGGAAGGAGGCGAGCAGTACTTC CASSFGEGGEQYF
TRBJ1-2 TRBV6-2/TRBV6-3 NA NA TGTGCCAGCAGTTACTCGGAGGGGGGCTACACCTTC CASSYSEGGYTF
TRBJ2-7 TRBV27 few NA TGTGCCAGCAGTTTATCTGGGCAGCTCGAGCAGTACTTC CASSLSGQLEQYF
TRBJ1-5 TRBV7-2 few TRBD1 TGTGCCAGCAGCCCACGGACAGGGGGAATGGGTCAGCCCCAGCATTTT CASSPRTGGMGQPQHF
TRBJ2-7 TRBV25-1 few TRBD1 TGTGCCAGCAGTGAATATGGGACAGGGGGCTTTTACGAGCAGTACTTC CASSEYGTGGFYEQYF
TRBJ2-2 TRBV10-1 NA NA TGCGCCAGCAGTGACAGCACCGGGGAGCTGTTTTTT CASSDSTGELFF